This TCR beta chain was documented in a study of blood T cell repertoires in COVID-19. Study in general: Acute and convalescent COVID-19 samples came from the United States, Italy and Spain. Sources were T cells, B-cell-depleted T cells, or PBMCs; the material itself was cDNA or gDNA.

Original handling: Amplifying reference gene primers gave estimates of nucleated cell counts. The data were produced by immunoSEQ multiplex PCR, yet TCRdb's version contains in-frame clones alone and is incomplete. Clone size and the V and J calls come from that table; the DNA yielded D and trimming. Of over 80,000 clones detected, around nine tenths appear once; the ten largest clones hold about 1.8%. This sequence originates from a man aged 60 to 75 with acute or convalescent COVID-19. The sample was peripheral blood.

CDR3 sequence reads: CASSFQRGVNTEAFF. The CDR3, as DNA: TGTGCCAGCAGTTTCCAGCGGGGGGTGAACACTGAAGCTTTCTTT. The chain joins TRBV6-5 to TRBJ1-1, with D perhaps matching TRBD1 (5 bases). Trimming cost V 4 bases and J 0 bases, with 12 bases left between them. The germline V gene encodes CDR1 MNHEY and CDR2 SVGAGI. The CDR3 length is 15 residues.